Shown below are 24 T cell receptor beta chains from a single sample sequenced in a study of blood T cell repertoires in COVID-19. Assay: immunoSEQ multiplex PCR; the TCRdb copy retains only in-frame clones and omits some. The table shows 10,000 to 15,000 clones, with about 71% occurring only once. Input material: peripheral blood. All receptors derive from a man aged 60 to 69 with COVID-19, enrolled during active disease.

The chain carries TRBV5-1 and TRBJ2-3; weak D call: TRBD2 (5 bases). Trimming removed 4 bases from V and 1 base from J, with 10 bases in between. Germline V CDR1 and CDR2: SGHRS, YFSETQ. The CDR3 loop spans 14 amino acids. The CDR3 DNA reads TGCGCCAGCAGCCCCCGGCGGGGCACAGATACGCAGTATTTT. Translated, it gives CASSPRRGTDTQYF.

CDR3 protein: CASSQGRTGSWRELFF. DNA of the CDR3: TGCGCCAGCAGCCAAGGCCGGACAGGGTCCTGGCGGGAGCTGTTTTTT. This chain links TRBV4-1 with TRBJ2-2; 8 bases are a match to TRBD1. The trim removed 1 base at V and 9 bases at J, leaving 10 bases unmatched. This CDR3 contains 16 residues. The germline CDR1 and CDR2 sequences are MGHRA and YSYEKL.

V gene TRBV6-1 combines with J gene TRBJ2-1; D is undetermined. The ends were cut back, 3 bases at V and 0 bases at J, with 9 bases in the middle. The CDR3 contains 15 residues. Per germline, CDR1 MNHNS and CDR2 SASEGT. CDR3 region: CASSEYPSSYNEQFF. The DNA of the CDR3 is TGTGCCAGCAGTGAGTATCCCAGCTCCTACAATGAGCAGTTCTTC.

This rearrangement joins TRBV30 to TRBJ1-2, with D possibly TRBD1 on 6 matching bases. The CDR3 has 17 amino acids. The ends were cut back, 5 bases at V and 0 bases at J, with 22 bases in the middle. CDR1 is GTSNPN, CDR2 SVGIG, per germline (reference sequence). CDR3 nucleotide sequence: TGTGCCTGGCCTGGCGGGGGCCGATATATAGCTAACTATGGCTACACCTTC. Protein sequence: CAWPGGGRYIANYGYTF. The full variable domain, its missing parts supplied by reference TRBV30 and TRBJ1-2, is SQTIHQWPATLVQPVGSPLSLECTVEGTSNPNLYWYRQAAGRGLQLLFYSVGIGQISSEVPQNLSASRPQDRQFILSSKKLLLSDSGFYLCAWPGGGRYIANYGYTFGSGTRLTVV.

J is TRBJ2-1 and V is TRBV24-1; the match to TRBD2 covers 12 bases. V lost 3 bases, J lost 8 bases, and 7 bases stayed unmatched. CDR1 is KGHDR, CDR2 SFDVKD, per germline. The CDR3 is made up of 16 amino acids. CDR3 region: CATSDERTSGTDEQFF. CDR3 sequence (DNA): TGTGCCACCAGTGATGAGCGGACTAGCGGGACCGATGAGCAGTTCTTC.

This clone was seen only once. The chain has TRBV5-1 and TRBJ2-1; 12 bases are shared with TRBD2. The trim removed 2 bases at V and 4 bases at J, leaving 4 bases unmatched. Germline V lookup: CDR1 SGHRS, CDR2 YFSETQ. The CDR3 consists of 16 residues. CDR3 nucleotide sequence: TGCGCCAGCAGCTTTGGACTAGCGGGACTATACAATGAGCAGTTCTTC. Translating gives CASSFGLAGLYNEQFF.

The chain uses TRBV6-5 and TRBJ2-1; TRBD1 matches at 9 bases. In germline, CDR1 is MNHEY, CDR2 SVGAGI. The CDR3 runs 12 residues. The CDR3 bases are TGTATCACAGGGGGCGACTTGGGTGAGCAGTTCTTC. Protein product: CITGGDLGEQFF.

Written as DNA, the CDR3 is TGTGCTAGTGGTTTGGTGGTCGGAGGGGGCGTGACTAATGAAAAACTGTTTTTT. Amino acid sequence: CASGLVVGGGVTNEKLFF. V is TRBV12-5 and J is TRBJ1-4; 7 nucleotides line up with TRBD1. Germline V CDR1 and CDR2: LGHNT, FRNRAP. The V segment lost 0 bases and the J segment 2 bases; nucleotides outside the gene matches: 9. CDR3 size: 18 residues.

The rearrangement links TRBV7-9 to TRBJ1-3; TRBD1 is a possible D gene (6 bases). This CDR3 comprises 17 residues. Trimming left V 1 base short and J 1 base short, with 14 bases between. Germline CDR1 reads SEHNR; CDR2 reads FQNEAQ (reference sequence). Here the CDR3 DNA reads TGTGCCAGCAGCTTAGGGTCCAGGGGAATGTCTGGAAACACCATATATTTT. Translating it yields CASSLGSRGMSGNTIYF.

This chain links TRBV6-4 with TRBJ2-1; 7 nucleotides line up with TRBD2. The J segment lost 8 bases and the V segment lost 0 bases, leaving 13 bases of the junction unmatched. The V gene's germline CDR1 is MRHNA and CDR2 SNTAGT. This CDR3 contains 17 residues. The CDR3 DNA reads TGTGCCAGCAGTGACTCGCCCTTTCTAGCGGAAGGGGATGAGCAGTTCTTC. This codes for CASSDSPFLAEGDEQFF.

The chain carries TRBV6-5 and TRBJ2-3; 8 nucleotides align to TRBD2. The junction had 5 bases not matched to a gene; V was cut back by 3 bases and J by 0 bases. The CDR3 consists of 16 residues. Germline V lookup: CDR1 MNHEY, CDR2 SVGAGI. CDR3 sequence (DNA): TGTGCCAGCAGTTATAGAGCGGGGGCTAGCACAGATACGCAGTATTTT. Residues: CASSYRAGASTDTQYF.

The chain employs TRBV7-9 and TRBJ1-1; no clear D. Trimming cost V 4 bases and J 5 bases, with 11 bases left between them. The CDR3 length is 13 residues. The germline V gene encodes CDR1 SEHNR and CDR2 FQNEAQ (reference sequence). CDR3 region: CASSYTRETEAFF. The CDR3 nucleotides are TGTGCCAGCAGCTATACCCGAGAAACTGAAGCTTTCTTT.

A few counts support this clone. The CDR3 reads CASSLMSSDTQYF. The CDR3 DNA follows: TGTGCCAGCAGTTTAATGTCGTCAGATACGCAGTATTTT. The chain has TRBV27 and TRBJ2-3; no definite D call. Trimming took off 2 bases at V and 4 bases at J, with 7 bases between the two ends. The CDR3 contains 13 residues. Per germline, CDR1 MNHEY and CDR2 SMNVEV (reference sequence).

The chain recombines TRBV6-6 with TRBJ2-1; maybe TRBD2 (6 bases). V shed 4 bases and J shed 0 bases, with 7 bases lying between them. The CDR3 extends over 14 amino acids. CDR1 MNHNY and CDR2 SVGAGI come from the germline V gene (reference sequence). The CDR3 reads CASSLGGSYNEQFF. The CDR3 DNA follows: TGTGCCAGCAGTTTGGGGGGCTCCTACAATGAGCAGTTCTTC.

This chain links TRBV6-2 or TRBV6-3 with TRBJ1-2, with 8 bases fitting TRBD1. Germline V lookup: CDR1 MNHEY, CDR2 SVGEGT. The CDR3 runs to 15 residues. Unmatched junction bases numbered 7, after V lost 6 bases and J lost 1 base. CDR3 bases: TGTGCCAGCAGCCCCCGGACAGGGCTTAACTATGGCTACACCTTC. Translation gives CASSPRTGLNYGYTF.

The chain uses TRBV30 and TRBJ2-3; D gene uncertain. Germline CDR1 reads GTSNPN; CDR2 reads SVGIG (reference sequence). CDR3 length: 15 residues. V lost 1 base and J 1 base, leaving 12 bases between the germline ends. As DNA, the CDR3 is TGTGCCTGGAGTGGGTTGGGCAGCCGCACAGATACGCAGTATTTT. The encoded protein is CAWSGLGSRTDTQYF.

This chain joins TRBV2 and TRBJ1-2; D remains ambiguous. The CDR3 covers 14 residues. From germline, CDR1 is SNHLY and CDR2 FYNNEI. V shed 3 bases and J shed 4 bases, with 12 bases lying between them. The CDR3 DNA reads as TGTGCCAGCAGTGATCGACTAGGAGGCTATGGCTACACCTTC. Its protein is CASSDRLGGYGYTF.

The rearrangement joins TRBV10-3 to TRBJ1-5; TRBD1 is a possible D gene (5 bases). Deletions cut 6 bases from V and 7 bases from J, with 13 bases between. The CDR3 runs 13 residues. The germline V gene has CDR1 ENHRY and CDR2 SYGVKD. This CDR3 reads CAIRAGEGQPQHF. CDR3 sequence (DNA): TGTGCCATCAGGGCGGGGGAAGGCCAGCCCCAGCATTTT.

Turning to this clone: Other DNA sequences in this sample translate to the same CDR3. The chain recombines TRBV11-3 with TRBJ2-1; possibly TRBD1 for D (5 bases). The CDR3 has 15 amino acids. CDR1 is SGHNT, CDR2 YENEEA, per germline. Trimming stripped 5 bases from V and 2 bases from J, with 13 bases between. The CDR3 here is CASSPTGFAYNEQFF. The CDR3 bases are TGTGCCAGCAGCCCAACAGGCTTTGCCTACAATGAGCAGTTCTTC.

The rearrangement uses TRBV2 and TRBJ2-3, with D perhaps TRBD1 (6 bases). Germline V gene data show CDR1 as SNHLY and CDR2 as FYNNEI. The CDR3 extends over 16 amino acids. Trimming took off 0 bases at V and 2 bases at J, with 12 bases between the two ends. Here the CDR3 reads CASSEAPDSSTDTQYF. CDR3 bases: TGTGCCAGCAGTGAAGCGCCGGACAGCTCCACAGATACGCAGTATTTT.

V usage is TRBV7-9 and J usage is TRBJ1-2; 9 bases are shared with TRBD1. The CDR3 loop spans 16 amino acids. V lost 5 bases to trimming and J lost 5 bases; unmatched junction nucleotides: 12. Germline values: CDR1 SEHNR, CDR2 FQNEAQ (reference sequence). CDR3 loop: CASSRYRTGATYGYTF. In DNA form, the CDR3 reads TGTGCCAGCAGCCGCTATCGGACAGGGGCGACGTATGGCTACACCTTC.

The rearrangement uses TRBV10-3 and TRBJ2-7; D is perhaps TRBD1 (5 bases). V was shortened by 10 bases and J by 0 bases, with 22 bases between the two germline ends. Germline V gene data show CDR1 as ENHRY and CDR2 as SYGVKD. The CDR3 sequence is 16 residues long. This chain's CDR3 is CATSGQAEKSSYEQYV. The CDR3 bases are TGTGCCACCTCCGGACAAGCCGAAAAGAGCTCCTACGAGCAGTACGTC.

This rearrangement joins TRBV28 to TRBJ1-6; 8 nucleotides agree with TRBD1. Germline V lookup: CDR1 MDHEN, CDR2 SYDVKM. This CDR3 is built from 15 residues. V was clipped by 3 bases and J by 7 bases; unmatched bases: 5. Written as DNA, the CDR3 is TGTGCCAGCAGTTTTGGGGACAGGCAGAATTCACCCCTCCACTTT. Translated: CASSFGDRQNSPLHF.

V usage is TRBV28 and J usage is TRBJ1-1; the D gene is possibly TRBD1 (5 bases). V lost 11 bases and J lost 1, with 17 bases in between. The CDR3 has 14 residues. The germline CDR1 and CDR2 sequences are MDHEN and SYDVKM. Here the CDR3 reads CAVGRGWGNTEAFF. DNA for the CDR3: TGTGCCGTGGGGCGAGGATGGGGGAACACTGAAGCTTTCTTT.